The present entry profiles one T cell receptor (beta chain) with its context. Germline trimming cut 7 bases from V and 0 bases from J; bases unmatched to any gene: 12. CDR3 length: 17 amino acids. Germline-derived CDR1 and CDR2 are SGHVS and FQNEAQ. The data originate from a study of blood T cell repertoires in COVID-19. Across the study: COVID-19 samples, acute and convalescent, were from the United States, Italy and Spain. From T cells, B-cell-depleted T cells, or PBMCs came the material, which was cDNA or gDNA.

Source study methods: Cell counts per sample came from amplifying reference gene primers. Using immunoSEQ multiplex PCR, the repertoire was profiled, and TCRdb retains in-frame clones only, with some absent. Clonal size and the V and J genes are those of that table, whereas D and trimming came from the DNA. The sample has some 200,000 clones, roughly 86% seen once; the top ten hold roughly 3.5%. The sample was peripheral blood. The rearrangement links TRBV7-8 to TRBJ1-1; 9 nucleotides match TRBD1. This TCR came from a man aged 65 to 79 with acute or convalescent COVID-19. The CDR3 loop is CASTPGQGAGLNTEAFF. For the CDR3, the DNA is TGTGCCAGCACTCCGGGACAGGGCGCCGGATTGAACACTGAAGCTTTCTTT.